The 21 T cell receptor beta chains below come from one sample, sequenced in a study of blood T cell repertoires in COVID-19 (dated by TCRdb to the early 2020s). Library construction relied on the immunoSEQ multiplex PCR assay. As stored in TCRdb, this immuneACCESS dataset retains in-frame rearrangements with V and J assigned. A fraction of the clones does not appear; measured against another copy, unresolved V genes explain less than half of the discrepancy, and the remainder lacks a known reason. A total of 250,000 to 350,000 clones appear in this sample, under 85% of them only once. The top ten hold about 1% of the sample. The sequenced sample consisted of peripheral blood. Receptors originate from a human donor with COVID-19, enrolled during active disease. The donor label of this sample is uncertain.

This clone appeared a single time. The J gene is TRBJ2-1, the V gene TRBV27, with 15 bases that match TRBD2. J was trimmed by 2 bases and V by 7 bases; bases with no gene match: 12. Germline lookup yields CDR1 MNHEY and CDR2 SMNVEV (reference sequence). There are 19 residues in the CDR3. Written as DNA, the CDR3 is TGTGCCAGCATTTCTGACCCGGGACTAGCGGGAGGAGCCTACAATGAGCAGTTCTTC. Translating gives CASISDPGLAGGAYNEQFF.

The V and J genes are TRBV2 and TRBJ2-3, with 8 bases aligning to TRBD2. The CDR3 sequence is 14 residues long. The germline CDR1 and CDR2 sequences are SNHLY and FYNNEI. V shed 6 bases, J shed 6 bases, and the junction held 8 bases outside the gene matches. In DNA form, the CDR3 reads TGTGCCAGCAGAGAGCGGGAGCATGCCGATACGCAGTATTTT. As protein: CASREREHADTQYF.

The genes are TRBV11-2 and TRBJ1-5; 8 nucleotides align to TRBD1. J lost 7 bases, V lost 5 bases, and 7 bases had no gene match. CDR1 is SGHAT and CDR2 is FQNNGV in the germline V gene. The CDR3 has 14 residues. CDR3 bases: TGTGCCAGCAGCCGGACAGGGACCGGACAGCCCCAGCATTTT. Its protein product is CASSRTGTGQPQHF.

This clone was detected a few times. This sequence joins TRBV5-6 and TRBJ1-1; possible D gene TRBD1, 5 bases. The CDR3 spans 13 residues. Germline V gene sequence: CDR1 SGHDT, CDR2 YYEEEE. Trimming left V 5 bases short and J 1 base short, with 9 bases between. The CDR3 loop is CASRQQGNTEAFF. The CDR3 nucleotides read TGTGCCAGCAGACAGCAGGGGAACACTGAAGCTTTCTTT.

The V gene is TRBV20-1, the J gene TRBJ2-1; no firm D call. V was trimmed by 5 bases and J by 10 bases, leaving 12 bases between them. The CDR3 length is 11 residues. The germline CDR1 and CDR2 sequences are DFQATT and SNEGSKA (reference sequence). The CDR3 nucleotides are TGCAGTGCTCCTTTACTCCGAGAGCAGTTCTTC. Its translation: CSAPLLREQFF.

This chain uses TRBV7-2 with TRBJ2-2, with 7 bases matching TRBD2. Unmatched junction bases numbered 6, after V lost 5 bases and J lost 6 bases. Germline V gene data show CDR1 as SGHTA and CDR2 as FQGNSA. This CDR3 has 14 amino acids. CDR3 bases: TGTGCCAGCAGCCAATTCGGACTAGCCGGGGAGCTGTTTTTT. This encodes CASSQFGLAGELFF.

The rearrangement uses TRBV29-1 and TRBJ2-1, with 9 bases matching TRBD2. The length of the CDR3 is 14 residues. The germline V gene has CDR1 SQVTM and CDR2 ANQGSEA. V lost 4 bases, J lost 6 bases, and 7 bases stayed unmatched. The DNA for the CDR3 is TGCAGCGTTGTCAGGGTAGCGGGAGTCAATGAGCAGTTCTTC. It translates to CSVVRVAGVNEQFF.

This clone was picked up one time. This chain joins TRBV19 and TRBJ2-3; TRBD1 aligns across 8 bases. CDR1 LNHDA and CDR2 SQIVND come from the germline V gene (reference sequence). CDR3 length: 13 amino acids. J lost 4 bases, V lost 8 bases, and 5 bases had no gene match. Here the CDR3 reads CASGQGWPDTQYF. In nucleotides, the CDR3 is TGTGCCAGTGGACAGGGATGGCCAGATACGCAGTATTTT.

This rearrangement joins TRBV4-1 to TRBJ2-5; 12 nucleotides agree with TRBD2. The V segment lost 0 bases and the J segment 5 bases; nucleotides outside the gene matches: 13. Germline loops: CDR1 MGHRA, CDR2 YSYEKL. The CDR3 length is 19 residues. For the CDR3, the DNA is TGCGCCAGCAGCCAAGATCCCCTGGCTAGCGGGAGGGCCAGGGAGACCCAGTACTTC. This gives the protein CASSQDPLASGRARETQYF.

The chain uses TRBV28 and TRBJ2-1; 16 nucleotides match TRBD2. Germline trimming cut 7 bases from V and 9 bases from J; bases unmatched to any gene: 9. This CDR3 spans 16 amino acids. Germline V lookup: CDR1 MDHEN, CDR2 SYDVKM. CDR3 DNA: TGTGCCAGCATCCTCTCGGGACTAGCGGGAGGGACTGAGCAGTTCTTC. It specifies CASILSGLAGGTEQFF.

This chain connects TRBV30 to TRBJ2-3; TRBD1 matches 8 bases. This CDR3 comprises 14 residues. The germline gives CDR1 GTSNPN, CDR2 SVGIG (reference sequence). V lost 5 bases, J lost 1 base, and 5 bases stayed unmatched. CDR3 nucleotide sequence: TGTGCCTGGGGGACAGGACGGGGCACAGATACGCAGTATTTT. This sequence encodes CAWGTGRGTDTQYF.

This clone was recorded only once. This rearrangement joins TRBV2 to TRBJ2-6; 10 nucleotides line up with TRBD1. This CDR3 comprises 16 residues. The J segment lost 3 bases and the V segment lost 5 bases, leaving 4 bases of the junction unmatched. Germline V gene lookup returns CDR1 SNHLY and CDR2 FYNNEI. CDR3: CASSRQGAVGANVLTF. The CDR3 nucleotides read TGTGCCAGCAGTCGACAGGGGGCGGTTGGGGCCAACGTCCTGACTTTC.

The chain employs TRBV19 and TRBJ1-5; possible D gene TRBD1, 6 bases. Per germline, CDR1 LNHDA and CDR2 SQIVND (reference sequence). The ends were cut back, 3 bases at V and 0 bases at J, with 15 bases in the middle. There are 17 residues in the CDR3. CDR3 nucleotide sequence: TGTGCCAGTAGTATGGGGGCGGGGGGCTTTAGCAATCAGCCCCAGCATTTT. Encoded protein: CASSMGAGGFSNQPQHF.

V is TRBV5-1 and J is TRBJ2-1; TRBD2 aligns across 14 bases. Germline-derived CDR1 and CDR2 are SGHRS and YFSETQ. CDR3 length: 19 amino acids. V lost 0 bases, J lost 1 base, and 6 bases stayed unmatched. The CDR3 DNA follows: TGCGCCAGCAGCTTGGGACTAGCGGGAGGGGTAGGTTCCTACAATGAGCAGTTCTTC. As protein: CASSLGLAGGVGSYNEQFF.

The chain links TRBV3-1 (or the pseudogene TRBV3-2) to TRBJ1-1, with D uncertain. The germline CDR1 and CDR2 sequences are LGHDT and YNNKEL (reference sequence). This CDR3 is built from 14 residues. V was pared by 0 bases and J by 4 bases, with 9 bases between. CDR3 sequence reads: CASSQEGAGTEAFF. In nucleotides, the CDR3 is TGTGCCAGCAGCCAAGAGGGCGCGGGCACTGAAGCTTTCTTT.

This CDR3 is CASSFIQREGTQYF. The DNA for the CDR3 is TGTGCCAGCAGCTTTATCCAGCGGGAGGGGACCCAGTACTTC. V usage is TRBV7-9 and J usage is TRBJ2-5; TRBD2 matches at 10 bases. The V gene's germline CDR1 is SEHNR and CDR2 FQNEAQ (reference sequence). Trimming at V came to 3 bases and at J to 7 bases, leaving 5 bases not matched to a gene. The CDR3 has 14 amino acids.

This chain joins TRBV2 and TRBJ1-5; 8 bases are shared with TRBD1. Looked up from germline, CDR1 is SNHLY and CDR2 is FYNNEI. Trimming at V came to 7 bases and at J to 5 bases, leaving 13 bases not matched to a gene. This CDR3 has 16 amino acids. In DNA, the CDR3 is TGTGCCAGCACTGACATTCGGGACAGGCGGGATCAGCCCCAGCATTTT. Translated, it gives CASTDIRDRRDQPQHF.

This chain uses TRBV27 with TRBJ1-2, with unresolved D. The V gene's germline CDR1 is MNHEY and CDR2 SMNVEV (reference sequence). Between the trimmed V and J ends, which lost 2 bases and 3 bases, there was a span of 10 bases. CDR3 length: 14 amino acids. DNA for the CDR3: TGTGCCAGCAGTTTAAGGCGCCAGGACTATGGCTACACCTTC. Translation gives CASSLRRQDYGYTF.

In this sample, this clone turned up a few times. The V and J genes are TRBV28 and TRBJ1-5; D gene ambiguous. Trimming removed 8 bases at V and 5 bases at J, with 19 bases between. CDR1 is MDHEN, CDR2 SYDVKM, per germline. The CDR3 contains 15 residues. In DNA form, the CDR3 reads TGTGCCAGCCACCCTGACATTACTCCCGATCAGCCCCAGCATTTT. Translated, it gives CASHPDITPDQPQHF.

The DNA for the CDR3 is TGTGCCAGCAGCCAAGACGGCGGGAGGGCCTCGTACACCGGGGAGCTGTTTTTT. It specifies CASSQDGGRASYTGELFF. The V gene is TRBV3-1 (or the pseudogene TRBV3-2), the J gene TRBJ2-2; 9 bases align to TRBD2. Per germline, CDR1 LGHDT and CDR2 YNNKEL (reference sequence). The CDR3 covers 18 residues. V lost 0 bases to trimming and J lost 3 bases; unmatched junction nucleotides: 8.

The chain uses TRBV10-3 and TRBJ1-2; TRBD1 matches at 7 bases. CDR1 is ENHRY and CDR2 is SYGVKD in the germline V gene. The J segment lost 5 bases and the V segment lost 2 bases, leaving 2 bases of the junction unmatched. The CDR3 contains 13 residues. CDR3: CAISEDREYGYTF. The CDR3 DNA reads as TGTGCCATCAGTGAGGACAGGGAGTATGGCTACACCTTC.